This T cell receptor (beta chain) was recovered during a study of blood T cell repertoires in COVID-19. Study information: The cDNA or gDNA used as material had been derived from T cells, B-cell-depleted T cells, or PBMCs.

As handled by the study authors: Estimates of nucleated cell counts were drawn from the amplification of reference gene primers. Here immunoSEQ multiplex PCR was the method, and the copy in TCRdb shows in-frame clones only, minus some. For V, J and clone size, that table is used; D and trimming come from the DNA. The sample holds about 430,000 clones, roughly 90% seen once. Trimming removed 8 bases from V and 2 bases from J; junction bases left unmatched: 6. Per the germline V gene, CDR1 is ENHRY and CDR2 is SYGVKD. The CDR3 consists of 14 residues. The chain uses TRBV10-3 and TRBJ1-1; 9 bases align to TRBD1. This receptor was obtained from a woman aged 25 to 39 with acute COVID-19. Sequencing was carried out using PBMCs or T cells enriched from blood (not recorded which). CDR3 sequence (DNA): TGTGCCATCGCCCGGACAGGGGCAAACACTGAAGCTTTCTTT. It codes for CAIARTGANTEAFF.